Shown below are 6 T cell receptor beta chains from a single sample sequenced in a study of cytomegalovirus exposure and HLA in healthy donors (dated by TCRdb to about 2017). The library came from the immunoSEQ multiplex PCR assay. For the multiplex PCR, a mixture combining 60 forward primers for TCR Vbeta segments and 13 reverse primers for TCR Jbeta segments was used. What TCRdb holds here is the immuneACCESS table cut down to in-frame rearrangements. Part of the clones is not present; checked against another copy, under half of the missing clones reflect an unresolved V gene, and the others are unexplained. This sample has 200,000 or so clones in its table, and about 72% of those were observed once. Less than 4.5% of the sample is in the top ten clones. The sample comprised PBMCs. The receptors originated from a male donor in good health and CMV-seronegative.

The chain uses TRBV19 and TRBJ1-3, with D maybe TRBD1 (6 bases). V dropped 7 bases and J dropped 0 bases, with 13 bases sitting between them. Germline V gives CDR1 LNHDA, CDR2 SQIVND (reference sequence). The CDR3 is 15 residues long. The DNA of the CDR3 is TGTGCCAGTATCCACAGGGCCAGCTCTGGAAACACCATATATTTT. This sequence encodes CASIHRASSGNTIYF.

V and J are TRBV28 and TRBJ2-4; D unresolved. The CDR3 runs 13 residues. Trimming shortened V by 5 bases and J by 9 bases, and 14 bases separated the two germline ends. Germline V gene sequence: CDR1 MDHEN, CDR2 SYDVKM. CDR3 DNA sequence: TGTGCCAGCAGTGATGACATAGGTGGCATTCAGTACTTC. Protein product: CASSDDIGGIQYF.

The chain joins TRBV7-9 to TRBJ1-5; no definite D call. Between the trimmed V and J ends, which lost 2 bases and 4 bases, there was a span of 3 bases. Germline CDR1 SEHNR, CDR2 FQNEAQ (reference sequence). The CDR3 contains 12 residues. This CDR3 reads CASSLLNQPQHF. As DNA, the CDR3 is TGTGCCAGCAGCTTACTAAATCAGCCCCAGCATTTT.

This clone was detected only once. The CDR3 DNA sequence: TGCGCCACTTTGAAGGGAATTAGCGGGAGAGCCGGGGAGCTGTTTTTT. Translated, it gives CATLKGISGRAGELFF. The chain links TRBV10-2 to TRBJ2-2; the match to TRBD2 covers 9 bases. The CDR3 length is 16 residues. V lost 10 bases and J lost 6; bases outside the gene matches: 15. In germline, CDR1 is WSHSY, CDR2 SAAADI.

The CDR3 bases are TGCGCCAGCAGTGAGGACAGGACCTATAGCAATCAGCCCCAGCATTTT. Amino acid sequence: CASSEDRTYSNQPQHF. J is TRBJ1-5 and V is TRBV10-1; D is perhaps TRBD1 (6 bases). This CDR3 region has 16 residues. Trimming pared 2 bases from V and 0 bases from J, leaving 11 bases between. Germline-derived CDR1 and CDR2 are WNHNN and SYGVQD (reference sequence).

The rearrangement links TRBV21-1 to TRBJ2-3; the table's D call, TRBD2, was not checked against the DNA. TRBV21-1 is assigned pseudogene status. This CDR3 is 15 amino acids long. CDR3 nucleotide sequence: TGTGCCAGCAGCGTCCCCGGGACTAACACAGATACGCAGTATTTT. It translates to CASSVPGTNTDTQYF.